The 25 T cell receptor beta chains below all came from one sample that was sequenced in a study of cytomegalovirus exposure and HLA in healthy donors. PCR involved 60 Vbeta and 13 Jbeta primers. Sequencing was performed with immunoSEQ multiplex PCR; in TCRdb, only in-frame clones are kept and a portion is missing. The sample holds about 39,000 clones. The specimen sequenced was PBMCs. The receptor set was obtained from a woman in her twenties or thirties in good health and CMV-seropositive.

The chain couples TRBV19 to TRBJ2-1, with D possibly TRBD1 on 7 matching bases. Looked up from germline, CDR1 is LNHDA and CDR2 is SQIVND (reference sequence). Trimming left V 1 base short and J 10 bases short, with 17 bases between. The CDR3 extends over 15 amino acids. CDR3 amino acids: CASSIVRRGRREQFF. The CDR3 DNA reads as TGTGCCAGTAGTATAGTTAGGAGGGGGCGAAGGGAGCAGTTCTTC.

The chain links TRBV4-1 to TRBJ1-2; D remains ambiguous. Germline CDR1 reads MGHRA; CDR2 reads YSYEKL. CDR3 size: 13 residues. The ends were cut back, 0 bases at V and 4 bases at J, with 6 bases in the middle. The CDR3 bases are TGCGCCAGCAGCCAAGATCCAGGCTATGGCTACACCTTC. Its translation is CASSQDPGYGYTF.

The V and J genes are TRBV7-2 and TRBJ1-3, with no clear D. The DNA end lines up better with TRBJ2-2; the J call may be wrong. Germline-derived CDR1 and CDR2 are SGHTA and FQGNSA. CDR3 length equals 15 residues. CDR3 region: CASSLLIPNTGELFF. The CDR3 region has the DNA TGTGCCAGCAGCTTATTGATTCCGAACACCGGGGAGCTGTTTTTT.

The gene calls are TRBV7-9 and TRBJ2-3; the D gene is possibly TRBD2 (5 bases). V lost 5 bases and J lost 5, with 17 bases in between. Germline-derived CDR1 and CDR2 are SEHNR and FQNEAQ (reference sequence). The CDR3 has 15 amino acids. CDR3 coding DNA: TGTGCCAGCAGCCCACGAGGGATATTCAAAGATACGCAGTATTTT. It codes for CASSPRGIFKDTQYF.

The chain recombines TRBV29-1 with TRBJ2-2; TRBD2 agrees at 8 bases. CDR3 size: 15 residues. CDR1 and CDR2 from the germline V gene are SQVTM and ANQGSEA. V was pared by 5 bases and J by 3 bases, with 8 bases of the junction left unmatched. CDR3 region: CSVNHPLADTGELFF. The CDR3 DNA reads TGCAGCGTTAACCACCCACTAGCGGACACCGGGGAGCTGTTTTTT.

The chain has TRBV28 and TRBJ1-2; 7 positions match TRBD1. V shed 5 bases, J shed 6 bases, and the junction held 9 bases outside the gene matches. The CDR3 length is 14 residues. Germline V gene sequence: CDR1 MDHEN, CDR2 SYDVKM. CDR3 residues: CASSRTDREHGYTF. The CDR3 nucleotides are TGTGCCAGCAGTAGGACCGACAGGGAACATGGCTACACCTTC.

This chain links TRBV14 with TRBJ1-2; 10 nucleotides agree with TRBD1. V was pared by 4 bases and J by 7 bases, with 9 bases of the junction left unmatched. Germline V CDR1 and CDR2: SGHDN, FVKESK. The CDR3 has 15 residues. The CDR3 region is CASSLGQGGWIGYTF. CDR3 DNA sequence: TGTGCCAGCAGCCTAGGACAGGGGGGGTGGATTGGCTACACCTTC.

The chain has TRBV4-1 and TRBJ1-2, with TRBD1 matching 12 bases. V trimming: 4 bases; J trimming: 8 bases; junction bases outside the gene matches: 20. The CDR3 sequence is 19 residues long. Per the germline V gene, CDR1 is MGHRA and CDR2 is YSYEKL. Here the CDR3 reads CASSPAIPVRGQGAEGYTF. The CDR3 nucleotides read TGCGCCAGCAGCCCCGCAATACCAGTTAGGGGACAGGGGGCCGAGGGCTACACCTTC.

The chain is built from TRBV6-5 and TRBJ1-5; D gene uncertain. The V gene lost 10 bases and the J gene lost 1 base, with 17 bases spanning the gap. This CDR3 region has 15 residues. Germline V gene sequence: CDR1 MNHEY, CDR2 SVGAGI. The CDR3 DNA reads as TGTGCCACCCTCCCCGGGGTTAGAAGCAATCAGCCCCAGCATTTT. This encodes CATLPGVRSNQPQHF.

The chain has TRBV27 and TRBJ2-7; TRBD1 aligns across 9 bases. The ends lost 5 bases at V and 7 bases at J; junction bases unmatched: 6. Germline CDR1 is MNHEY and CDR2 is SMNVEV (reference sequence). The CDR3 sequence is 13 residues long. DNA of the CDR3: TGTGCCAGCAGTCTCAAGGACAGGGGTGAGCAGTACTTC. This translates into CASSLKDRGEQYF.

The rearrangement links TRBV7-9 to TRBJ2-1; 7 bases line up with TRBD1. The CDR3 has 13 amino acids. Germline assignment: CDR1 SEHNR and CDR2 FQNEAQ (reference sequence). V was pared by 9 bases and J by 3 bases, with 5 bases of the junction left unmatched. CDR3 coding DNA: TGTGCCAGTACGTGGGACAGCTACAATGAGCAGTTCTTC. It codes for CASTWDSYNEQFF.

The V and J genes are TRBV13 and TRBJ2-7; the match to TRBD1 covers 8 bases. The CDR3 contains 13 residues. The ends lost 5 bases at V and 7 bases at J; junction bases unmatched: 7. CDR1 is PRHDT, CDR2 FYEKMQ, per germline (reference sequence). The CDR3 loop is CASSPGQAVEQYF. The CDR3 nucleotides are TGTGCCAGCAGCCCGGGACAGGCCGTGGAGCAGTACTTC.

The V call is TRBV4-2, the J call TRBJ2-5, with 14 bases fitting TRBD2. After removal of 5 bases from V and 2 bases from J, the junction contained 7 bases not matched to a gene. Germline CDR1 LGHNA, CDR2 YNFKEQ. The CDR3 runs 17 residues. In nucleotides, the CDR3 is TGTGCCAGCAGCGCCGGGACTAGCGGGGGATGGCAAGAGACCCAGTACTTC. This translates into CASSAGTSGGWQETQYF.

The chain employs TRBV5-1 and TRBJ2-7, with a weak D call TRBD2 (6 bases). This CDR3 region has 15 residues. CDR1 SGHRS and CDR2 YFSETQ come from the germline V gene. The V gene lost 3 bases and the J gene lost 2 bases, with 15 bases spanning the gap. In nucleotides, the CDR3 is TGCGCCAGCAGCTGGGTCACCGGGGGAGCCTACGAGCAGTACTTC. It encodes CASSWVTGGAYEQYF.

The CDR3 reads CASSQGGRLNTEAFF. The CDR3 nucleotides read TGTGCCAGCAGTCAGGGGGGTAGGTTGAACACTGAAGCTTTCTTT. The chain employs TRBV6-1 and TRBJ1-1, with 7 bases that match TRBD1. Germline CDR1 reads MNHNS; CDR2 reads SASEGT. The CDR3 sequence is 15 residues long. With V trimmed by 5 bases and J by 0 bases, 6 bases remained unmatched.

The chain has TRBV4-2 and TRBJ2-1, with 11 bases aligning to TRBD2. V was clipped by 5 bases and J by 4 bases; unmatched bases: 7. CDR1 and CDR2 (germline): LGHNA, YNFKEQ. This CDR3 comprises 16 residues. Here the CDR3 reads CASSSRLAGSYNEQFF. DNA for the CDR3: TGTGCCAGCAGCTCCCGACTAGCGGGATCATACAATGAGCAGTTCTTC.

This sequence joins TRBV18 and TRBJ1-1; no firm D call. CDR3 size: 14 residues. Trimming left V 3 bases short and J 0 bases short, with 8 bases between. From germline, CDR1 is KGHSH and CDR2 LQKENI. The CDR3 DNA follows: TGTGCCAGCTCACCGGGCCTGATGAACACTGAAGCTTTCTTT. Protein product: CASSPGLMNTEAFF.

V is TRBV4-1 and J is TRBJ2-7; possible D gene TRBD2, 7 bases. In germline, CDR1 is MGHRA, CDR2 YSYEKL. V was trimmed by 1 base and J by 5 bases, leaving 12 bases between them. This CDR3 is built from 14 residues. The chain's CDR3 is CASSQVGGGDEQYF. The CDR3 DNA reads as TGCGCCAGCAGCCAAGTAGGGGGGGGTGACGAGCAGTACTTC.

The gene calls are TRBV7-2 and TRBJ2-3, with 10 positions matching TRBD2. This CDR3 spans 13 amino acids. V lost 7 bases and J lost 6; bases outside the gene matches: 4. In germline, CDR1 is SGHTA, CDR2 FQGNSA. CDR3 loop: CASKRGGRDTQYF. The CDR3 DNA follows: TGTGCCAGCAAGCGGGGGGGCCGGGATACGCAGTATTTT.

The chain uses TRBV5-1 and TRBJ2-5, with 10 nucleotides matching TRBD1. This CDR3 comprises 16 residues. Per germline, CDR1 SGHRS and CDR2 YFSETQ. V lost 4 bases, J lost 1 base, and 7 bases stayed unmatched. The CDR3 protein is CASSMGTGDSQETQYF. The DNA of the CDR3 is TGCGCCAGCAGCATGGGGACAGGGGATTCCCAAGAGACCCAGTACTTC.

The chain recombines TRBV10-2 with TRBJ2-7, with D tentatively TRBD2 (6 bases). The CDR3 runs to 14 residues. CDR1 and CDR2 (germline): WSHSY, SAAADI. Deletions cut 2 bases from V and 6 bases from J, with 14 bases between. The CDR3 here is CASSEGGSIGEQYF. CDR3 nucleotides: TGCGCCAGCAGTGAGGGGGGGAGTATCGGCGAGCAGTACTTC.

The V call is TRBV28, the J call TRBJ1-5; TRBD1 aligns across 8 bases. The CDR3 runs to 14 residues. CDR1 is MDHEN, CDR2 SYDVKM, per germline. V gave up 3 bases and J gave up 4 bases; unmatched junction bases: 2. The CDR3 DNA follows: TGTGCCAGCAGTTTCCGGACAGGGAATCAGCCCCAGCATTTT. Translated, it gives CASSFRTGNQPQHF.

The chain combines TRBV5-1 with TRBJ2-7; perhaps TRBD1 as D (6 bases). This CDR3 has 18 residues. Trimming took 2 bases from V and 0 from J, leaving 21 bases between them. From germline, CDR1 is SGHRS and CDR2 YFSETQ. CDR3 loop: CASSLHAPDSLSSYEQYF. CDR3 in DNA: TGCGCCAGCAGCTTACATGCCCCGGACAGTCTGTCCTCCTACGAGCAGTACTTC.

The chain combines TRBV7-8 with TRBJ1-2; a weak D match, TRBD1 (5 bases). Trimming took 5 bases from V and 4 from J, leaving 20 bases between them. This CDR3 spans 16 amino acids. CDR1 SGHVS and CDR2 FQNEAQ come from the germline V gene. This chain's CDR3 is CASSLGTGGSSYGYTF. The CDR3 region has the DNA TGTGCCAGCAGCCTAGGAACCGGGGGGTCGAGCTATGGCTACACCTTC.

V usage is TRBV4-2 and J usage is TRBJ2-7; D gene uncertain. The CDR3 contains 17 residues. Looked up from germline, CDR1 is LGHNA and CDR2 is YNFKEQ. V dropped 5 bases and J dropped 0 bases, with 20 bases sitting between them. CDR3 DNA: TGTGCCAGCAGCAGAAAGACAAGAAACGGTTTCTCCTACGAGCAGTACTTC. As protein: CASSRKTRNGFSYEQYF.